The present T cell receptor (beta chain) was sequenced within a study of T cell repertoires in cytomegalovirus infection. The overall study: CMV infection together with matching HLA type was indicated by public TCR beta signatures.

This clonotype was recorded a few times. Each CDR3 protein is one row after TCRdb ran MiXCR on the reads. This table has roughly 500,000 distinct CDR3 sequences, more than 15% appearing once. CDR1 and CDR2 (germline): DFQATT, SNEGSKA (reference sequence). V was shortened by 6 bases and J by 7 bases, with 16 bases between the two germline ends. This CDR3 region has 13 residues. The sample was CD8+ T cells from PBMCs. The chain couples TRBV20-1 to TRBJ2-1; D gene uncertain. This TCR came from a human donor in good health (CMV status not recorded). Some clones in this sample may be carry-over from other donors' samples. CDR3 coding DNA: TGCAGTGCCCATCTGACATGGCAGAATGAGCAGTTCTTC. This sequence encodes CSAHLTWQNEQFF.